One sample yielded the 31 T cell receptor beta chains listed below, sequenced in a study of blood T cell repertoires in COVID-19. Measured with immunoSEQ multiplex PCR; TCRdb has only the in-frame clones, and not every one. This table has more than 250,000 clones, 84% appearing once. Sequenced: peripheral blood. These receptors came from a human donor in a cohort sampled during active COVID-19.

This clone has at least ten counts. V and J are TRBV18 and TRBJ1-5; TRBD1 is a possible D gene (6 bases). The CDR3 length is 14 residues. V was trimmed by 4 bases and J by 8 bases, leaving 15 bases between them. From germline, CDR1 is KGHSH and CDR2 LQKENI. CDR3 in DNA: TGTGCCAGCTCACGAGATCTACAGGGAAAGCCCCAGCATTTT. Protein product: CASSRDLQGKPQHF.

The chain recombines TRBV5-1 with TRBJ2-1, with 12 bases that match TRBD2. The V and J ends lost 0 bases and 11 bases, in that order; junction bases with no gene match: 6. The CDR3 runs 15 residues. Germline V lookup: CDR1 SGHRS, CDR2 YFSETQ. The CDR3 DNA reads TGCGCCAGCAGCTTGGAGACTAGCGGGGGCCGGCAGCAGTTCTTC. It specifies CASSLETSGGRQQFF.

This chain links TRBV5-1 with TRBJ1-1, with a weak D call TRBD1 (6 bases). The V gene lost 2 bases and the J gene lost 5 bases, with 19 bases spanning the gap. The germline V gene has CDR1 SGHRS and CDR2 YFSETQ. The CDR3 spans 16 residues. CDR3 protein: CASSLTPTGFGTEAFF. Here the CDR3 DNA reads TGCGCCAGCAGCTTAACTCCGACAGGTTTCGGGACTGAAGCTTTCTTT.

J is TRBJ1-5 and V is TRBV6-6; D uncertain. Looked up from germline, CDR1 is MNHNY and CDR2 is SVGAGI (reference sequence). CDR3 length equals 14 residues. Trimming took off 5 bases at V and 6 bases at J, with 14 bases between the two ends. CDR3: CASSPRQSPQPQHF. CDR3 nucleotides: TGTGCCAGCAGTCCCCGCCAGTCTCCTCAGCCCCAGCATTTT.

V usage is TRBV20-1 and J usage is TRBJ2-7, with D possibly TRBD2 on 6 matching bases. Germline V gives CDR1 DFQATT, CDR2 SNEGSKA (reference sequence). The length of the CDR3 is 11 residues. V was clipped by 6 bases and J by 3 bases, with 9 bases between them. CDR3 in DNA: TGCAGTGCAAATAGCGGCTACGAGCAGTACTTC. Amino acid sequence: CSANSGYEQYF.

The chain carries TRBV20-1 and TRBJ2-7; 10 bases match TRBD2. Germline V gene lookup returns CDR1 DFQATT and CDR2 SNEGSKA (reference sequence). The CDR3 has 11 residues. V lost 7 bases and J lost 4; bases outside the gene matches: 1. The CDR3 here is CSGTSGYEQYF. Written as DNA, the CDR3 is TGCAGTGGGACTAGCGGATACGAGCAGTACTTC.

The V gene is TRBV5-1, the J gene TRBJ1-1; D uncertain. The CDR3 extends over 13 amino acids. V shed 4 bases and J shed 11 bases, with 18 bases lying between them. In germline, CDR1 is SGHRS, CDR2 YFSETQ. Written as DNA, the CDR3 is TGCGCCAGCAGCCCCCCCGCCGGGGTAGAGGCTTTCTTT. Translating it yields CASSPPAGVEAFF. The full variable domain, with the rest looked up from reference TRBV5-1 and TRBJ1-1, is KAGVTQTPRYLIKTRGQQVTLSCSPISGHRSVSWYQQTPGQGLQFLFEYFSETQRNKGNFPGRFSGRQFSNSRSEMNVSTLELGDSALYLCASSPPAGVEAFFGQGTRLTVV.

This sequence joins TRBV5-5 and TRBJ1-1, with D perhaps TRBD1 (5 bases). V was pared by 5 bases and J by 4 bases, with 15 bases between. The CDR3 has 14 amino acids. From germline, CDR1 is SGHKS and CDR2 YYEKEE (reference sequence). The CDR3 loop reads CASSPAGLGTEAFF. In nucleotides, the CDR3 is TGTGCCAGCAGTCCGGCAGGGTTGGGCACTGAAGCTTTCTTT. Drawing the rest from reference TRBV5-5 and TRBJ1-1, the complete variable domain is DAGVTQSPTHLIKTRGQQVTLRCSPISGHKSVSWYQQVLGQGPQFIFQYYEKEERGRGNFPDRFSARQFPNYSSELNVNALLLGDSALYLCASSPAGLGTEAFFGQGTRLTVV.

J is TRBJ1-4 and V is TRBV15; TRBD1 aligns across 7 bases. CDR1 and CDR2 (germline): LNHNV, YYDKDF (reference sequence). The CDR3 has 14 residues. V dropped 3 bases and J dropped 7; count of bases not matched to a gene: 5. The CDR3 loop reads CATSSGQDTEKLFF. The CDR3 bases are TGTGCCACCAGCAGTGGACAGGATACTGAAAAACTGTTTTTT. Combining the CDR3 with reference TRBV15 and TRBJ1-4 gives the whole variable domain DAMVIQNPRYQVTQFGKPVTLSCSQTLNHNVMYWYQQKSSQAPKLLFHYYDKDFNNEADTPDNFQSRRPNTSFCFLDIRSPGLGDTAMYLCATSSGQDTEKLFFGSGTQLSVL.

The gene calls are TRBV5-1 and TRBJ2-1, with 8 bases identical to TRBD1. Unmatched junction bases numbered 16, after V lost 4 bases and J lost 7 bases. CDR1 SGHRS and CDR2 YFSETQ come from the germline V gene. This CDR3 contains 17 residues. The CDR3 region is CASSRGRTGTGWNEQFF. The CDR3 bases are TGCGCCAGCAGCAGGGGAAGGACAGGGACAGGATGGAATGAGCAGTTCTTC.

This clone has more than one count but fewer than ten. This chain connects TRBV27 to TRBJ2-4; the match to TRBD2 covers 8 bases. The CDR3 runs to 16 residues. V lost 5 bases, J lost 0 bases, and 6 bases stayed unmatched. The germline CDR1 and CDR2 sequences are MNHEY and SMNVEV (reference sequence). The CDR3 sequence is CASSLFSGVAKNIQYF. The CDR3 DNA follows: TGTGCCAGCAGTCTATTTAGCGGGGTAGCCAAAAACATTCAGTACTTC.

The chain links TRBV7-8 to TRBJ2-7, with D perhaps matching TRBD1 (6 bases). The CDR3 covers 16 residues. With 6 bases removed from V and 6 bases from J, the gap between germline ends came to 24 bases. Germline V gene lookup returns CDR1 SGHVS and CDR2 FQNEAQ. The CDR3, as DNA: TGTGCCAGCAGTATCGGGGCTGGGGGCTATGGGTTCGAGCAGTACTTC. Encoded protein: CASSIGAGGYGFEQYF.

This chain links TRBV6-2 or TRBV6-3 with TRBJ1-4; 7 bases are a match to TRBD1. Unmatched junction bases numbered 3, after V lost 5 bases and J lost 6 bases. Germline-derived CDR1 and CDR2 are MNHEY and SVGEGT. The CDR3 runs to 13 residues. CDR3 amino acids: CASSITGDEKLFF. The CDR3 DNA is TGTGCCAGCAGTATAACAGGGGATGAAAAACTGTTTTTT.

The rearrangement links TRBV4-3 to TRBJ1-6; unclear D gene. V was trimmed by 0 bases and J by 5 bases, leaving 14 bases between them. The germline gives CDR1 LGHNA, CDR2 YSLEER. The CDR3 consists of 17 residues. This chain's CDR3 is CASSQEWKGANNSPLHF. CDR3 nucleotides: TGCGCCAGCAGCCAAGAATGGAAGGGAGCGAATAATTCACCCCTCCACTTT.

V is TRBV4-3 and J is TRBJ1-1, with no clear D. V was shortened by 4 bases and J by 11 bases, with 20 bases between the two germline ends. In germline, CDR1 is LGHNA, CDR2 YSLEER. The CDR3 runs to 14 residues. The CDR3 protein is CASSPSYSVSGAFF. CDR3 bases: TGCGCCAGCAGCCCCAGTTATTCCGTCTCGGGGGCTTTCTTT.

V gene TRBV19 combines with J gene TRBJ2-1; 8 bases map to TRBD2. The ends lost 3 bases at V and 2 bases at J; junction bases unmatched: 3. From germline, CDR1 is LNHDA and CDR2 SQIVND (reference sequence). The CDR3 has 15 residues. CDR3 in DNA: TGTGCCAGTAGTATGGGGCGGGGGGCCTACAATGAGCAGTTCTTC. Amino acid sequence: CASSMGRGAYNEQFF.

The chain joins TRBV5-4 to TRBJ1-1; D is ambiguous. The germline gives CDR1 SGHNT, CDR2 YYREEE (reference sequence). V was pared by 0 bases and J by 6 bases, with 9 bases between. The CDR3 extends over 13 amino acids. The CDR3 is CASSLDGEAEAFF. The DNA for the CDR3 is TGTGCCAGCAGCTTGGACGGGGAGGCTGAAGCTTTCTTT.

The gene calls are TRBV5-1 and TRBJ2-3; possible D gene TRBD1, 6 bases. Germline CDR1 and CDR2: SGHRS and YFSETQ. There are 12 residues in the CDR3. V lost 5 bases and J lost 3, with 7 bases in between. The CDR3 reads CASRTGTDTQYF. CDR3 DNA sequence: TGCGCCAGCAGAACAGGGACAGATACGCAGTATTTT.

In this sample, this clone turned up once. The chain uses TRBV5-1 and TRBJ2-2, with 12 bases fitting TRBD2. CDR3 size: 17 residues. Per the germline V gene, CDR1 is SGHRS and CDR2 is YFSETQ. Trimming cost V 4 bases and J 7 bases; bases outside gene matches: 11. The CDR3 DNA sequence: TGCGCCAGCAGCCCCAACCTAGCGGGGGGGCCCGGCGGGGAGCTGTTTTTT. Protein product: CASSPNLAGGPGGELFF.

In DNA, the CDR3 is TGTGCCAGCCGTGTCCCGGTGTGGAGCACTGAAGCTTTCTTT. Translated: CASRVPVWSTEAFF. The chain has TRBV6-8 and TRBJ1-1; D is unresolved. Germline-derived CDR1 and CDR2 are MNHGY and SAAAGT. V was pared by 8 bases and J by 4 bases, with 17 bases between. CDR3 length: 14 amino acids.

The genes are TRBV28 and TRBJ1-2, with D tentatively TRBD1 (6 bases). CDR3 length: 13 amino acids. With 5 bases removed from V and 4 bases from J, the gap between germline ends came to 11 bases. The germline V gene has CDR1 MDHEN and CDR2 SYDVKM. The CDR3: CASSTGTLYGYTF. In DNA, the CDR3 is TGTGCCAGCAGTACCGGGACACTCTATGGCTACACCTTC.

V usage is TRBV7-6 and J usage is TRBJ2-2, with D tentatively TRBD2 (5 bases). V dropped 0 bases and J dropped 0 bases, with 8 bases sitting between them. The CDR3 is 16 amino acids. The germline V gene has CDR1 SGHVS and CDR2 FNYEAQ. CDR3 sequence reads: CASSLAPGTNTGELFF. CDR3 DNA sequence: TGTGCCAGCAGCTTAGCGCCGGGGACGAACACCGGGGAGCTGTTTTTT.

This chain uses TRBV28 with TRBJ2-7, with D tentatively TRBD2 (6 bases). Germline V gene data show CDR1 as MDHEN and CDR2 as SYDVKM. V lost 1 base and J lost 0, with 13 bases in between. This CDR3 contains 16 residues. CDR3 in DNA: TGTGCCAGCAGTTTATACGGCGGGACGAGCTCCTACGAGCAGTACTTC. It encodes CASSLYGGTSSYEQYF.

The CDR3 DNA reads TGCAGCGTTGAATACAGGGGCCGGGGGACTGAAGCTTTCTTT. Translation gives CSVEYRGRGTEAFF. The chain joins TRBV29-1 to TRBJ1-1, with 7 bases aligning to TRBD1. Germline lookup yields CDR1 SQVTM and CDR2 ANQGSEA. The CDR3 covers 14 residues. V shed 2 bases and J 5 bases; nucleotides not matched to a gene: 8.

The chain joins TRBV5-6 to TRBJ1-2; D unclear. CDR3 size: 15 residues. The V end was cut by 0 bases, the J end by 3 bases, with 12 bases between. CDR1 is SGHDT, CDR2 YYEEEE, per germline. In DNA form, the CDR3 reads TGTGCCAGCAGCTTGGATGCGCGGGCGTACTATGGCTACACCTTC. Residues: CASSLDARAYYGYTF.

At least ten counts were recorded for this clone. The chain couples TRBV19 to TRBJ1-5; 7 nucleotides match TRBD1. J gave up 6 bases and V 3 bases, and 11 bases lay outside the gene matches. The CDR3 is 16 amino acids. The germline CDR1 and CDR2 sequences are LNHDA and SQIVND (reference sequence). The CDR3 DNA reads as TGTGCCAGTAGTATTAAGGGGGCCCTCGGAGGTCAGCCCCAGCATTTT. It translates to CASSIKGALGGQPQHF. Supplemented by reference TRBV19 and TRBJ1-5, the full variable domain reads DGGITQSPKYLFRKEGQNVTLSCEQNLNHDAMYWYRQDPGQGLRLIYYSQIVNDFQKGDIAEGYSVSREKKESFPLTVTSAQKNPTAFYLCASSIKGALGGQPQHFGDGTRLSIL.

The gene calls are TRBV14 and TRBJ2-2, with D unclear. V lost 0 bases to trimming and J lost 0 bases, with 5 bases between them. The CDR3 totals 15 residues. Germline V lookup: CDR1 SGHDN, CDR2 FVKESK. CDR3 in DNA: TGTGCCAGCAGCCAAGACAGGCCGAACACCGGGGAGCTGTTTTTT. Amino acid sequence: CASSQDRPNTGELFF.

This clone is a singleton in its sample. The rearrangement links TRBV21-1 to TRBJ2-7; the listed D gene, TRBD1, was not tested against the DNA. TRBV21-1 is annotated as a pseudogene. This CDR3 has 20 amino acids. The CDR3 protein is CASSKVGSGQGTGTSYEQYF. CDR3 in DNA: TGTGCCAGCAGCAAAGTAGGGTCGGGACAGGGAACCGGAACGTCCTACGAGCAGTACTTC.

A few counts support this clone. The chain employs TRBV7-2 and TRBJ1-6; D unresolved. CDR1 is SGHTA, CDR2 FQGNSA, per germline. V dropped 5 bases and J dropped 5 bases, with 13 bases sitting between them. CDR3 length equals 15 residues. The chain's CDR3 is CASSAYRNNNSPLHF. DNA for the CDR3: TGTGCCAGCAGCGCATACAGAAACAATAATTCACCCCTCCACTTT.

This clone was found once. V and J are TRBV18 and TRBJ1-2; 9 bases are a match to TRBD1. The germline CDR1 and CDR2 sequences are KGHSH and LQKENI. This CDR3 region has 17 residues. With V trimmed by 0 bases and J by 1 base, 6 bases remained unmatched. The CDR3 reads CASSPPGTGISNYGYTF. The DNA of the CDR3 is TGTGCCAGCTCACCACCAGGGACAGGGATTAGTAACTATGGCTACACCTTC. Variable domain in full (rest from reference TRBV18 and TRBJ1-2): NAGVMQNPRHLVRRRGQEARLRCSPMKGHSHVYWYRQLPEEGLKFMVYLQKENIIDESGMPKERFSAEFPKEGPSILRIQQVVRGDSAAYFCASSPPGTGISNYGYTFGSGTRLTVV.

In its sample, this clone was seen once. The chain carries TRBV11-2 and TRBJ2-7, with 10 bases lining up with TRBD1. This CDR3 has 16 residues. V gave up 0 bases and J gave up 0 bases; unmatched junction bases: 2. Germline V CDR1 and CDR2: SGHAT, FQNNGV. CDR3: CASSLEGQGSSYEQYF. CDR3 nucleotides: TGTGCCAGCAGCTTAGAGGGACAGGGGAGCTCCTACGAGCAGTACTTC. Using reference TRBV11-2 and TRBJ2-7 for the parts outside the CDR3, the full variable domain is EAGVAQSPRYKIIEKRQSVAFWCNPISGHATLYWYQQILGQGPKLLIQFQNNGVVDDSQLPKDRFSAERLKGVDSTLKIQPAKLEDSAVYLCASSLEGQGSSYEQYFGPGTRLTVT.